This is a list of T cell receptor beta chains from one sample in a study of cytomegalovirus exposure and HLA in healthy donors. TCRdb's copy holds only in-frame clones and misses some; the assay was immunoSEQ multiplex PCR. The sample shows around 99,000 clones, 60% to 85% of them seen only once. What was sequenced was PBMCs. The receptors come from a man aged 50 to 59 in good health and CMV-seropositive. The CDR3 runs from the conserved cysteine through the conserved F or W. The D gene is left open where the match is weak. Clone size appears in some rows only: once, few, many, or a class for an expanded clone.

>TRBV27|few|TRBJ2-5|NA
CASKGVQETQYF
TGTGCCAGCAAGGGGGTCCAAGAGACCCAGTACTTC
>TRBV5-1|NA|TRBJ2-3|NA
CASSLGGAQDTQYF
TGCGCCAGCAGCTTAGGGGGGGCGCAAGATACGCAGTATTTT
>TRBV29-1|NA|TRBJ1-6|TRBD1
CSVVSTGGRSPLHF
TGCAGCGTTGTTTCAACAGGGGGCAGATCACCCCTCCACTTT
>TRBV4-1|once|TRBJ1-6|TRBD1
CASSQEGTGSSPLHF
TGCGCCAGCAGCCAAGAAGGGACAGGGAGTTCACCCCTCCACTTT
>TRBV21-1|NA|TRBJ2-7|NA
CASSKPTRTGREQYF
TGTGCCAGCAGCAAACCCACCCGGACAGGGCGCGAGCAGTACTTC
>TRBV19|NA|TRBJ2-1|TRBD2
CASSDRGLAGAYNEQFF
TGTGCCAGTAGCGACCGAGGACTAGCGGGGGCTTACAATGAGCAGTTCTTC
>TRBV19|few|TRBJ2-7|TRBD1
CASSTAPPGQHLSYEQYF
TGTGCCAGTAGTACCGCGCCCCCGGGACAGCATCTCTCCTACGAGCAGTACTTC
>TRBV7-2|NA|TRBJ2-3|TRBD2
CASSRTDGGNTQYF
TGTGCCAGCAGCCGGACGGACGGGGGGAATACGCAGTATTTT
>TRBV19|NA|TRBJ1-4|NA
CASSMDRNKATNEKLFF
TGTGCCAGTAGCATGGACAGAAACAAAGCAACTAATGAAAAACTGTTTTTT
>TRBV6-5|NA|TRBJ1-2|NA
CASTPRAYYGYTF
TGTGCCAGCACTCCCAGGGCCTACTATGGCTACACCTTC
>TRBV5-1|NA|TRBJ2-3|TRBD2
CASSPSLAGTDTQYF
TGCGCCAGTAGCCCATCACTAGCGGGCACAGATACGCAGTATTTT
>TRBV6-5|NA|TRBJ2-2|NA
CASSYSGEEYGELFF
TGTGCCAGCAGTTACTCGGGGGAGGAGTACGGGGAGCTGTTTTTT
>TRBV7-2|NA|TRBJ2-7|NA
CASSPGRVEQYF
TGTGCCAGCAGCCCCGGGCGGGTCGAGCAGTACTTC
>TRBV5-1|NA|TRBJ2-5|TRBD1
CASSPREQGPEETQYF
TGCGCCAGCAGCCCAAGAGAACAGGGGCCCGAGGAGACCCAGTACTTC
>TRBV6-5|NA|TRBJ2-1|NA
CASSYSGRGANEQFF
TGTGCCAGCAGTTACTCGGGACGGGGGGCCAATGAGCAGTTCTTC
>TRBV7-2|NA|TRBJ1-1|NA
CASSFKGETGPAFF
TGTGCCAGCAGCTTTAAGGGGGAGACAGGACCAGCTTTCTTT
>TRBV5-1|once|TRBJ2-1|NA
CASSLLDSPYNEQFF
TGCGCCAGCAGCTTGTTAGACTCTCCTTACAATGAGCAGTTCTTC
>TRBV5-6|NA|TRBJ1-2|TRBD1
CASSNRGNYGYTF
TGTGCCAGCAGCAACAGGGGTAACTATGGCTACACCTTC
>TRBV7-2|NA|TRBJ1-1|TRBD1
CASSPGTGNMNTEAFF
TGTGCCAGCAGCCCGGGGACAGGGAACATGAACACTGAAGCTTTCTTT
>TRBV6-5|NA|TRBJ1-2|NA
CASLLPGGGYTF
TGTGCCAGCCTCCTTCCGGGGGGCGGCTACACCTTC
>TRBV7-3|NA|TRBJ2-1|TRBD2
CASSLNAGGNNEQFF
TGTGCCAGCAGCTTAAATGCGGGGGGGAACAATGAGCAGTTCTTC
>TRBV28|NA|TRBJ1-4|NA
CASSSYPSGATNEKLFF
TGTGCCAGCAGTTCGTATCCCTCAGGTGCAACTAATGAAAAACTGTTTTTT
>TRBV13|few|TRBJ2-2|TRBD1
CASSPGQGTGELFF
TGTGCCAGCAGTCCCGGACAGGGAACCGGGGAGCTGTTTTTT
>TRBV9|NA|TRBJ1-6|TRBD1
CASSARQGVNNSPLHF
TGTGCCAGCAGCGCACGACAGGGAGTGAATAATTCACCCCTCCACTTT
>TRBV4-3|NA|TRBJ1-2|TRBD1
CASSRQARDREFYGYTF
TGCGCCAGCAGCCGACAAGCCCGGGACAGGGAATTCTATGGCTACACCTTC
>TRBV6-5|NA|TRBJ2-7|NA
CASSHGDTRIYEQYF
TGTGCCAGCAGTCACGGGGACACTCGGATCTACGAGCAGTACTTC
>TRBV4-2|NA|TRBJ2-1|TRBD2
CASSHRTSGGHNEQFF
TGTGCCAGCAGCCACAGGACTAGCGGGGGCCACAATGAGCAGTTCTTC
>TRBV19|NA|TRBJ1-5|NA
CASAHSGQLLNQPQHF
TGTGCCAGTGCTCACTCGGGACAACTACTCAATCAGCCCCAGCATTTT
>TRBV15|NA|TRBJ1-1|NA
CATSRRDNTEAFF
TGTGCCACCAGCAGGAGAGATAACACTGAAGCTTTCTTT
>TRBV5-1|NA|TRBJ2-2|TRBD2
CASSSTSGGSGELFF
TGCGCCAGCAGCTCGACTAGCGGGGGGTCCGGGGAGCTGTTTTTT
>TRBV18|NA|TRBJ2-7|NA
CASSPLRGARSSYEQYF
TGTGCCAGCTCACCACTCAGGGGGGCCAGGAGCTCCTACGAGCAGTACTTC
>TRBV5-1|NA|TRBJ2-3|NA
CASSLERGTDTQYF
TGCGCCAGCAGCTTAGAGAGGGGCACAGATACGCAGTATTTT
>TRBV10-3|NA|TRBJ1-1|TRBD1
CAITTGDTEAFF
TGTGCCATCACGACAGGGGACACTGAAGCTTTCTTT
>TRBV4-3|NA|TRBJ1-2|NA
CASSQGLVSQVNYGYTF
TGCGCCAGCAGCCAAGGGCTCGTGTCACAGGTGAACTATGGCTACACCTTC
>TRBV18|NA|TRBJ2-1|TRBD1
CASSPSTGGITYNEQFF
TGTGCCAGCTCACCTTCGACAGGGGGCATCACCTACAATGAGCAGTTCTTC
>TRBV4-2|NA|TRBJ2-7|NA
CASSQGRGDYEQYF
TGTGCCAGCAGCCAAGGCAGGGGGGACTACGAGCAGTACTTC
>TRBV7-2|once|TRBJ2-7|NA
CASSSLANYEQYF
TGTGCCAGCAGCTCTCTAGCAAACTACGAGCAGTACTTC
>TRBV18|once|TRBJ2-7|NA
CASSIRQGSYEQYF
TGTGCCAGCTCGATCCGGCAGGGCTCCTACGAGCAGTACTTC
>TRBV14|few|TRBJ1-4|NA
CASSQGSREKLFF
TGTGCCAGCAGCCAAGGTTCGAGGGAAAAACTGTTTTTT
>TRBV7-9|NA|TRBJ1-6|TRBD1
CASSPGTGVNSPLHF
TGTGCCAGCAGCCCGGGGACAGGGGTTAATTCACCCCTCCACTTT
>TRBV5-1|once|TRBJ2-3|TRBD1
CASSSGTGTDTQYF
TGCGCCAGCAGCTCTGGGACAGGCACAGATACGCAGTATTTT
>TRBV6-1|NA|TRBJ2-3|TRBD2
CASVASGVSTDTQYF
TGTGCCAGCGTGGCTAGCGGGGTTAGCACAGATACGCAGTATTTT
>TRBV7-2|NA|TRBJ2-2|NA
CASSFGTPNTGELFF
TGTGCCAGCAGCTTCGGGACTCCGAACACCGGGGAGCTGTTTTTT
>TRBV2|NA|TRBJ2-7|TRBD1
CASSGQGASSEQYF
TGTGCCAGCAGTGGACAGGGGGCTTCCAGCGAGCAGTACTTC
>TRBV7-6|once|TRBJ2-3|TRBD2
CASSSGLAGPTDTQYF
TGTGCCAGCAGCTCGGGACTAGCGGGCCCCACAGATACGCAGTATTTT
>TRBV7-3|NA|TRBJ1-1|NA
CASSLDKNTEAFF
TGTGCCAGCAGCTTAGACAAGAACACTGAAGCTTTCTTT
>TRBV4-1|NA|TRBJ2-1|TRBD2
CASSQVIAGGRKFF
TGCGCCAGCAGCCAAGTAATAGCGGGGGGGCGGAAGTTCTTC
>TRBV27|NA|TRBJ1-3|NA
CASRNIGLTSGNTIYF
TGTGCCAGCAGAAACATTGGGCTGACCTCTGGAAACACCATATATTTT
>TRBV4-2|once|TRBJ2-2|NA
CASSPQGSLVTGELFF
TGTGCCAGCAGCCCGCAGGGGTCTCTGGTCACCGGGGAGCTGTTTTTT